This TCR beta chain was sequenced during a study of CD8 T cells in ankylosing spondylitis. Overall study results and limits: About 8 highly homologous variants formed a TCR beta motif that appeared characteristic of ankylosing spondylitis blood.

CDR1 and CDR2 (germline): LGHDT, YNNKEL (reference sequence). With 1 base clipped from V and 1 base from J, the junction kept 5 bases outside the gene matches. The CDR3 covers 16 residues. From the 5' RACE reads, TCRdb called clonotypes with MiXCR, one entry per CDR3 protein. The sample lists over 600,000 distinct CDR3 sequences, roughly 20% occurring once. Regarding this clonotype: Its specificity is not known.

Material: blood, either unsorted or a sorted T cell fraction (not recorded which). The chain links TRBV3-1 to TRBJ2-7; 9 nucleotides match TRBD1. The receptor was isolated from a male donor with ankylosing spondylitis. DNA of the CDR3: TGTGCCAGCAGCCAAGTTTCTGGGACAGGGTCCTACGAGCAGTACTTC. Encoded protein: CASSQVSGTGSYEQYF.